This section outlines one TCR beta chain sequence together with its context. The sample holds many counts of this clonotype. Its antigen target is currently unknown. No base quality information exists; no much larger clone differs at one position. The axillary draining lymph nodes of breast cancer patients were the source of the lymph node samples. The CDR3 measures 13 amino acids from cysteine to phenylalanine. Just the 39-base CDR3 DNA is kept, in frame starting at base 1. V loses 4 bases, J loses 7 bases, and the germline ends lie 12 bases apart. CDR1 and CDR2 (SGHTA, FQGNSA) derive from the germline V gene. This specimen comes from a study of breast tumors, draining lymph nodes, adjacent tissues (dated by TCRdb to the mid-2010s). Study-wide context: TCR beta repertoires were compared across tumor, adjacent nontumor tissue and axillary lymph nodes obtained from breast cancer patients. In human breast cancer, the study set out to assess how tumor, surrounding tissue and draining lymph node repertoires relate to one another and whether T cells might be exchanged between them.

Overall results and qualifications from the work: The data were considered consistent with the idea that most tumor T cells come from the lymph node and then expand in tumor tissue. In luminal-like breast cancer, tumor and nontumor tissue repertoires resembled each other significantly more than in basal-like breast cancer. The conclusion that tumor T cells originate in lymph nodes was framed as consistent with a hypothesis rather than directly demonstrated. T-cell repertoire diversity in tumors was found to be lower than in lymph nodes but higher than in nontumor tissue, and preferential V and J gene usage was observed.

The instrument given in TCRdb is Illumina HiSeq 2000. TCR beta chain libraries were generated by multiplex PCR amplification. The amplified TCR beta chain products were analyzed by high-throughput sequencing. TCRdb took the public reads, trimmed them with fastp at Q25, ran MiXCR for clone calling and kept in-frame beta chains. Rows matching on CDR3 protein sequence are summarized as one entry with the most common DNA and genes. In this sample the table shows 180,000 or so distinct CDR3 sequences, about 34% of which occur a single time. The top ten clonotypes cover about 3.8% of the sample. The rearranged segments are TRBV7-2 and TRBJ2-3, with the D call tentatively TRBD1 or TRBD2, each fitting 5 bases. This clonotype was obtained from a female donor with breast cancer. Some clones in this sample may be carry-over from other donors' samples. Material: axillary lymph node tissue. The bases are TGTGCCAGCAGCTCGGGACGGGGCTATACGCAGTATTTT. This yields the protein CASSSGRGYTQYF.